What follows are 5 T cell receptor beta chains derived from one specimen sequenced in a study of response to subunit inactivated influenza vaccine. TCRdb recomputed calls from the RT-PCR reads with MiXCR, one row per CDR3 protein. The sample consists of more than 150,000 distinct CDR3 sequences, around 10% of them appearing once. The specimen comprised CD8+ T cells sorted from PBMCs, sampled less than 30 months after vaccination. Receptors originate from a man aged 50 to 69 who received an inactivated influenza vaccine.

This clonotype has more than one count but fewer than ten. V gene TRBV29-1 combines with J gene TRBJ2-7; 10 nucleotides align to TRBD1. Germline V gene sequence: CDR1 SQVTM, CDR2 ANQGSEA. CDR3 length: 13 residues. The trim removed 6 bases at V and 2 bases at J, leaving 4 bases unmatched. The CDR3 loop reads CSVRGQGAYEQYF. As DNA, the CDR3 is TGCAGCGTCCGCGGACAGGGGGCCTACGAGCAGTACTTC.

This clonotype was seen many times. V gene TRBV5-1 combines with J gene TRBJ2-3; D remains unclear. Germline V CDR1 and CDR2: SGHRS, YFSETQ. The CDR3 sequence is 15 residues long. Deletions cut 0 bases from V and 0 bases from J, with 8 bases between. The CDR3: CASSLVGRSTDTQYF. Written as DNA, the CDR3 is TGCGCCAGCAGCTTGGTTGGCAGAAGCACAGATACGCAGTATTTT.

On this clonotype itself: This may come from a read error, since a much larger clone is one base off. The chain is built from TRBV7-8 and TRBJ2-3, with 7 bases aligning to TRBD2. CDR1 and CDR2 (germline): SGHVS, FQNEAQ. The CDR3 loop spans 15 amino acids. CDR3 DNA: TGTGCCAGCAGCTTACTAGCGGAGAACACAGAGACGCAGTATTTT. Its protein product is CASSLLAENTETQYF. Drawing the rest from reference TRBV7-8 and TRBJ2-3, the complete variable domain is GAGVSQSPRYKVAKRGQDVALRCDPISGHVSLFWYQQALGQGPEFLTYFQNEAQLDKSGLPSDRFFAERPEGSVSTLKIQRTQQEDSAVYLCASSLLAENTETQYFGPGTRLTVL.

The chain employs TRBV7-6 and TRBJ2-1, with 11 bases matching TRBD2. V trimming: 5 bases; J trimming: 0 bases; junction bases outside the gene matches: 6. This CDR3 comprises 17 residues. Germline CDR1 and CDR2: SGHVS and FNYEAQ. The DNA of the CDR3 is TGTGCCAGCAGCGGACCGGGACTAGCGGTCTCCTACAATGAGCAGTTCTTC. Residues: CASSGPGLAVSYNEQFF.

This chain connects TRBV19 to TRBJ2-7, with unresolved D. Trimming took off 9 bases at V and 2 bases at J, with 17 bases between the two ends. The CDR3 sequence is 14 residues long. The germline V gene has CDR1 LNHDA and CDR2 SQIVND (reference sequence). CDR3 DNA sequence: TGTGCCAGCTCCGTTGTGGGTAGTGCCTACGAGCAGTACTTC. It encodes CASSVVGSAYEQYF.